This T cell receptor (beta chain) was sequenced for a study of blood T cell repertoires in COVID-19. Study context: Acute and convalescent COVID-19 specimens originated in the United States, Italy and Spain. From T cells, B-cell-depleted T cells, or PBMCs came the material, which was cDNA or gDNA.

The germline V gene has CDR1 SGHKS and CDR2 YYEKEE (reference sequence). CDR3 length equals 17 residues. Trimming removed 4 bases from V and 1 base from J, with 18 bases in between. Per the authors' pipeline: Amplification of reference gene primers provided the estimated nucleated cell counts. Some clones are missing from TCRdb's copy, which holds only in-frame ones; the method was immunoSEQ multiplex PCR. Clone size and the V and J calls come from that table; the DNA yielded D and trimming. Here the sample spans 250,000 or so clones, around 85% being singletons. Specimen: peripheral blood. The TCR was taken from a man aged 60 to 75 with acute or convalescent COVID-19. The chain links TRBV5-5 to TRBJ2-1; D is perhaps TRBD1 (5 bases). The CDR3 region is CASSQMYRPNSYNEQFF. In nucleotides, the CDR3 is TGTGCCAGCAGCCAGATGTACAGGCCAAATTCCTACAATGAGCAGTTCTTC.